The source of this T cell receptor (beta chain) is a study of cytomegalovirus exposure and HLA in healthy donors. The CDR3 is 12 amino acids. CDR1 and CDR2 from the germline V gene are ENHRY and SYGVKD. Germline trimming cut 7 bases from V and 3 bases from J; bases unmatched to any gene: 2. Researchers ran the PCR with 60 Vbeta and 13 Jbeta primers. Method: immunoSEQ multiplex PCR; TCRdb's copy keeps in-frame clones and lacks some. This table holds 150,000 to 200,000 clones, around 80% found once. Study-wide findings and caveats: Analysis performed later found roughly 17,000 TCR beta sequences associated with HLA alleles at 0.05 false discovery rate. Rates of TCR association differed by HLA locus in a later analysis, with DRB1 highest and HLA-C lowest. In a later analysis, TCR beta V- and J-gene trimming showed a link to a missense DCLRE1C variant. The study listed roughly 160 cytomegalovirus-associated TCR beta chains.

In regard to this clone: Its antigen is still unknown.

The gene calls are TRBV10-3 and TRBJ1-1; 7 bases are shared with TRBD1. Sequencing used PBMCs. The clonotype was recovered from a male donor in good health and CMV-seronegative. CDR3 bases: TGTGCCATCAACCAGGGGGACACTGAAGCTTTCTTT. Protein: CAINQGDTEAFF.